Given below is one T cell receptor (beta chain) in context. Seattle enrolled patients during active infection and tracked them longitudinally. This sample was taken from a study of blood T cell repertoires in COVID-19. Background on the study: Sites in the United States, Italy and Spain provided acute and convalescent COVID-19 samples. PBMCs, B-cell-depleted T cells, or T cells were the source of the cDNA or gDNA that made up the material.

Original processing methods: Amplification with reference gene primers provided the estimates of nucleated cell counts. Method: immunoSEQ multiplex PCR; TCRdb's copy keeps in-frame clones and lacks some. Clonal size and the V and J genes are those of that table, whereas D and trimming came from the DNA. The sample gives about 160,000 clones, 70% to 80% of which show up once; approximately 7.7% is in the top ten. V was cut by 7 bases and J by 3 bases, with 19 bases left in between. The CDR3 has 15 residues. CDR1 is MDHEN, CDR2 SYDVKM, per germline. The material sequenced was peripheral blood. The rearrangement links TRBV28 to TRBJ2-7; D perhaps matches TRBD2 (6 bases). The clonotype was recovered from a woman aged 60-70 years with COVID-19, enrolled during active disease. The CDR3 loop is CASNPPPGGNYEQYF. The CDR3 DNA reads TGTGCCAGCAATCCCCCCCCCGGGGGAAACTACGAGCAGTACTTC.